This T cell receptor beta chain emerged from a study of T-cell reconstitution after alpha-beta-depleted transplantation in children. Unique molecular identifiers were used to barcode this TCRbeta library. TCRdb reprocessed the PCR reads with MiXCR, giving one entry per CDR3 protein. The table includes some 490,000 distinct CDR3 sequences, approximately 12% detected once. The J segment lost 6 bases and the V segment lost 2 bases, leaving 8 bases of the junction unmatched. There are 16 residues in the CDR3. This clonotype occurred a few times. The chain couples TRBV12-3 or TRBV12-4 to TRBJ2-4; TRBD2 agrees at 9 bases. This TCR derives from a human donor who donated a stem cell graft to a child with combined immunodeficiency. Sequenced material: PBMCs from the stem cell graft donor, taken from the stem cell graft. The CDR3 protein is CASSLPLPGLANIQYF. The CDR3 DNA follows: TGTGCCAGCAGTTTACCCTTACCGGGACTAGCAAACATTCAGTACTTC.